The 15 T cell receptor beta chains reported below all come from one sample, sequenced in a study of T cells expressing NK-cell markers. Reprocessing the 5' RACE reads, TCRdb reports a single entry for every CDR3 protein and omits DNA. The table lists about 400,000 distinct CDR3 sequences. The sequenced material came from blood T cells: a sorted CD56 or NKG2C T cell subset, CD4+ or CD8+ T cells, or bulk PBMC T cells (not recorded which). The source of these receptors is a woman aged 50 to 60 in good health.

This chain joins TRBV4-1 and TRBJ2-5; as DNA is missing, the TRBD2 call by TCRdb cannot be tested. The length of the CDR3 is 13 residues. Per the germline V gene, CDR1 is MGHRA and CDR2 is YSYEKL. The chain's CDR3 is CASRQGTSRTQYF.

The chain employs TRBV11-3 and TRBJ2-5; checking the TCRdb D call of TRBD2 is not possible without DNA. The V gene's germline CDR1 is SGHNT and CDR2 YENEEA. The CDR3 loop spans 17 amino acids. The CDR3: CASSLPWTSGREETQYF.

V is TRBV20-1 and J is TRBJ2-7; as DNA is missing, the TRBD2 call by TCRdb cannot be tested. The CDR3 has 15 residues. CDR1 and CDR2 (germline): DFQATT, SNEGSKA (reference sequence). CDR3 residues: CSADSTSGENYEQYF.

The V call is TRBV7-9, the J call TRBJ2-2. The CDR3 is 12 amino acids. Germline V CDR1 and CDR2: SEHNR, FQNEAQ (reference sequence). The CDR3 spells CASSLQFAELFF.

The V gene is TRBV27, the J gene TRBJ2-1; TCRdb designates TRBD2, a call that cannot be tested without DNA. The CDR3 sequence is 16 residues long. Germline lookup yields CDR1 MNHEY and CDR2 SMNVEV (reference sequence). This chain's CDR3 is CASSSLRADSYNEQFF.

The V gene is TRBV5-1, the J gene TRBJ1-1; there is no DNA to check the TCRdb D call of TRBD1. The CDR3 has 13 amino acids. Looked up from germline, CDR1 is SGHRS and CDR2 is YFSETQ. This chain's CDR3 is CASTSVGGTEAFF.

V usage is TRBV2 and J usage is TRBJ2-3; the D call from TCRdb, TRBD2, cannot be confirmed without DNA. The length of the CDR3 is 15 residues. The V gene's germline CDR1 is SNHLY and CDR2 FYNNEI. This CDR3 reads CASSDEARSTDTQYF.

The chain combines TRBV5-1 with TRBJ2-2; TCRdb's D gene call, TRBD1, goes unchecked for lack of DNA. CDR1 and CDR2 (germline): SGHRS, YFSETQ. CDR3 length equals 16 residues. The CDR3 here is CASRYTNPGRTGELFF. The full variable domain, in which reference TRBV5-1 and TRBJ2-2 provide the parts outside the CDR3, is KAGVTQTPRYLIKTRGQQVTLSCSPISGHRSVSWYQQTPGQGLQFLFEYFSETQRNKGNFPGRFSGRQFSNSRSEMNVSTLELGDSALYLCASRYTNPGRTGELFFGEGSRLTVL.

The chain joins TRBV5-1 to TRBJ2-7; TCRdb gives TRBD1 as the D gene, but with no DNA this cannot be confirmed. The germline CDR1 and CDR2 sequences are SGHRS and YFSETQ. This CDR3 contains 14 residues. The CDR3 sequence is CASSAGTAFYEQYF.

This sequence joins TRBV2 and TRBJ2-5; TCRdb indicates TRBD2, and absent DNA this call remains unverified. This CDR3 region has 14 residues. Looked up from germline, CDR1 is SNHLY and CDR2 is FYNNEI. CDR3 sequence: CASSPTAGQETQYF.

V usage is TRBV7-9 and J usage is TRBJ1-3. The CDR3 is 16 amino acids. CDR1 and CDR2 from the germline V gene are SEHNR and FQNEAQ (reference sequence). The CDR3 loop reads CASSYRPFDGGRSIYF.

V and J are TRBV5-1 and TRBJ2-3; with no DNA, the TCRdb D assignment of TRBD2 cannot be verified. In germline, CDR1 is SGHRS, CDR2 YFSETQ. The CDR3 runs 17 residues. The CDR3 here is CASSAGLAGGSTDTQYF.

The chain has TRBV5-1 and TRBJ1-2; no DNA is available, so the TRBD1 call from TCRdb remains unchecked. The CDR3 loop spans 13 amino acids. The germline V gene has CDR1 SGHRS and CDR2 YFSETQ. CDR3 sequence: CASSLQETYGYTF. The whole variable domain, remainder taken from reference TRBV5-1 and TRBJ1-2, is KAGVTQTPRYLIKTRGQQVTLSCSPISGHRSVSWYQQTPGQGLQFLFEYFSETQRNKGNFPGRFSGRQFSNSRSEMNVSTLELGDSALYLCASSLQETYGYTFGSGTRLTVV.

The V call is TRBV12-3 or TRBV12-4, the J call TRBJ1-1; with no DNA, the TCRdb D assignment of TRBD1 cannot be verified. The CDR3 contains 12 residues. CDR3 residues: CASSHNRAEAFF.

The chain combines TRBV6-5 with TRBJ1-1; checking the TCRdb D call of TRBD1 is not possible without DNA. The germline V gene encodes CDR1 MNHEY and CDR2 SVGAGI. The CDR3 is 16 residues long. Here the CDR3 reads CASSYLPGPTNTEAFF.